The present T cell receptor beta chain was sequenced within a study of T cells in tumors and immune-related adverse events (dated by TCRdb to about 2021). V gives up 6 bases and J gives up 4 bases, and the segment between their germline ends measures 8 bases. The germline V gene encodes CDR1 MNHEY and CDR2 SVGAGI. The CDR3 contains 12 residues, cysteine and phenylalanine counted. Only the CDR3 part of the read is kept: 36 bases, read in frame from the first base. The sample holds one count of this clone. It lacks a known antigen. Qualities for individual bases were not recorded, and no much larger clone is one base off. The immunoSEQ assay was used to amplify and sequence the TCR beta locus, producing bulk TCR Vbeta CDR3 data. The study's processing was this. Non-productive CDR3s, sequences shorter than 7 amino acids, and those not starting with C or ending with F/W were excluded. Only specimens with at least 1000 reads were analysed, and clonotypes were defined at the amino acid level. To compute clonality, Pielou's evenness was subtracted from 1. Library sizes were equalized by abundance-weighted random subsampling with replacement, which was repeated 100 times so that 95% confidence intervals could be reported. Repertoire overlap was quantified using the Morisita overlap index, and the top 40 clones per specimen were examined for overlap with the irAE. TCRdb took this table from immuneACCESS and kept in-frame rearrangements with V and J called. Such tables lack part of the clones; where checked against another copy, unresolved V genes explain under half of the gap, and the rest is unexplained. The D gene and trimming were derived from the DNA, and the V and J assignments and clone size from that table. A total of a few thousand clones appear in this sample, approximately 78% of them only once. The ten largest clones add up to under 25% of the sample.

This specimen's treatment or condition label, per the study, means: nivolumab (PD-1 blockade) given before sampling. The DNeasy Blood and Tissue Kit was used to extract DNA from the formalin-fixed paraffin-embedded specimens. This clonotype was obtained from a female donor with metastatic renal cell carcinoma. Sequenced material: skin tissue, taken from a patient treated with anti-PD-1 therapy. In this chain, TRBV6-5 is recombined with TRBJ2-3, with the D gene not clear enough to name. The nucleotide sequence is given as TGTGCCAGCAGCCCTAACGCAGATACGCAGTATTTT. It translates to CASSPNADTQYF.